This is a list of T cell receptor beta chains from one sample in a study of Tregs in tolerant kidney transplant recipients. Here immunoSEQ multiplex PCR was the method, and the copy in TCRdb shows in-frame clones only, minus some. The sample shows fewer than 45,000 clones, 95% to 96% of them seen only once. Which antigens these TCRs recognize remains unknown. The sample taken for sequencing was Tregs from blood cultured with allogeneic cells. The receptors here all came from a human donor in good health. Each CDR3 is given with its conserved first and last residue. Each record gives: V gene, J gene, clone size, D gene, CDR3 protein, CDR3 DNA. The D gene is left open where the match is weak. The size entry is marked missing in some rows and otherwise reads once, few, many or a size class.

v_call: TRBV11-3; j_call: TRBJ2-3; clone_size: -; d_call: -; cdr3_aa: CASSLVSGTQYF; cdr3_nt: TGTGCCAGCAGCTTAGTTTCCGGTACGCAGTATTTT
v_call: TRBV10-2; j_call: TRBJ2-7; clone_size: -; d_call: -; cdr3_aa: CASSRGTVYEQYF; cdr3_nt: TGCGCCAGCAGTAGGGGGACTGTCTACGAGCAGTACTTC
v_call: TRBV11-1; j_call: TRBJ2-1; clone_size: -; d_call: TRBD2; cdr3_aa: CASSLEGTSGGVGEQFF; cdr3_nt: TGTGCCAGCAGCTTAGAGGGGACTAGCGGGGGAGTGGGTGAGCAGTTCTTC
v_call: TRBV19; j_call: TRBJ1-4; clone_size: -; d_call: TRBD1; cdr3_aa: CASSIRSHRGPPTNEKLFF; cdr3_nt: TGTGCCAGTAGTATCCGGAGCCACAGGGGGCCACCAACTAATGAAAAACTGTTTTTT
v_call: TRBV6-5; j_call: TRBJ1-1; clone_size: -; d_call: TRBD1; cdr3_aa: CASSSQGALMNTEAFF; cdr3_nt: TGTGCCAGCAGTTCGCAGGGGGCCCTCATGAACACTGAAGCTTTCTTT
v_call: TRBV10-1; j_call: TRBJ1-3; clone_size: once; d_call: -; cdr3_aa: CASSASGGAGNTIYF; cdr3_nt: TGCGCCAGCAGTGCCTCCGGAGGGGCTGGAAACACCATATATTTT
v_call: TRBV5-1; j_call: TRBJ2-7; clone_size: once; d_call: -; cdr3_aa: CASSLGGEQYF; cdr3_nt: TGCGCCAGCAGCTTGGGAGGCGAGCAGTACTTC
v_call: TRBV5-1; j_call: TRBJ2-2; clone_size: -; d_call: -; cdr3_aa: CASSLGGLRNTGELFF; cdr3_nt: TGCGCCAGCAGCTTGGGGGGACTCCGGAACACCGGGGAGCTGTTTTTT
v_call: TRBV20-1; j_call: TRBJ2-1; clone_size: once; d_call: -; cdr3_aa: CSARGPNEQFF; cdr3_nt: TGCAGTGCTAGAGGCCCCAATGAGCAGTTCTTC
v_call: TRBV6-6; j_call: TRBJ2-1; clone_size: -; d_call: -; cdr3_aa: CASSTSRREQFF; cdr3_nt: TGTGCCAGCAGTACGAGCCGAAGGGAGCAGTTCTTC
v_call: TRBV19; j_call: TRBJ1-6; clone_size: -; d_call: TRBD1; cdr3_aa: CASSRDRGINSPLHF; cdr3_nt: TGTGCCAGTAGCCGAGACAGGGGGATCAATTCACCCCTCCACTTT
v_call: TRBV18; j_call: TRBJ1-2; clone_size: -; d_call: -; cdr3_aa: CASSLRGGNYGYTF; cdr3_nt: TGTGCCAGCTCGCTCAGGGGAGGAAACTATGGCTACACCTTC
v_call: TRBV5-1; j_call: TRBJ2-7; clone_size: -; d_call: TRBD2; cdr3_aa: CASSRGTSGITYEQYF; cdr3_nt: TGCGCCAGCAGCAGAGGGACTAGCGGGATTACCTACGAGCAGTACTTC
v_call: TRBV9; j_call: TRBJ2-3; clone_size: once; d_call: -; cdr3_aa: CASSVAQTVQSTDTQYF; cdr3_nt: TGTGCCAGCAGCGTAGCCCAAACCGTCCAAAGCACAGATACGCAGTATTTT
v_call: TRBV5-1; j_call: TRBJ2-3; clone_size: -; d_call: -; cdr3_aa: CASSIQTATDTQYF; cdr3_nt: TGCGCCAGCAGCATCCAGACGGCCACAGATACGCAGTATTTT
v_call: TRBV5-1; j_call: TRBJ2-3; clone_size: -; d_call: -; cdr3_aa: CASSSPQGGTDTQYF; cdr3_nt: TGCGCCAGCAGCTCGCCCCAGGGCGGGACAGATACGCAGTATTTT
v_call: TRBV6-1; j_call: TRBJ2-7; clone_size: -; d_call: -; cdr3_aa: CASRTGFSYEQYF; cdr3_nt: TGTGCCAGCAGAACAGGGTTTTCCTACGAGCAGTACTTC
v_call: TRBV9; j_call: TRBJ1-4; clone_size: -; d_call: -; cdr3_aa: CASSVGPFNEKLFF; cdr3_nt: TGTGCCAGCAGCGTAGGTCCTTTTAATGAAAAACTGTTTTTT
v_call: TRBV30; j_call: TRBJ1-4; clone_size: -; d_call: -; cdr3_aa: CAWSVGKLGGEKLFF; cdr3_nt: TGTGCCTGGAGTGTAGGAAAACTTGGCGGGGAAAAACTGTTTTTT
v_call: TRBV6-1; j_call: TRBJ1-3; clone_size: -; d_call: -; cdr3_aa: CASSAFVERPRYF; cdr3_nt: TGTGCCAGCAGTGCCTTCGTCGAAAGACCCCGATATTTT
v_call: TRBV7-2; j_call: TRBJ1-1; clone_size: -; d_call: -; cdr3_aa: CASSSRRWRENTEAFF; cdr3_nt: TGTGCCAGCAGCTCCCGCCGGTGGCGGGAGAACACTGAAGCTTTCTTT
v_call: TRBV9; j_call: TRBJ1-1; clone_size: -; d_call: -; cdr3_aa: CASSVGGQNTEAFF; cdr3_nt: TGTGCCAGCAGCGTAGGGGGCCAGAACACTGAAGCTTTCTTT
v_call: TRBV6-1; j_call: TRBJ1-1; clone_size: -; d_call: -; cdr3_aa: CASSFTRGGVQAFF; cdr3_nt: TGTGCCAGCAGTTTCACCCGGGGCGGTGTACAAGCTTTCTTT
v_call: TRBV2; j_call: TRBJ1-5; clone_size: -; d_call: TRBD1; cdr3_aa: CASSGQENQPQHF; cdr3_nt: TGTGCCAGCAGCGGACAGGAGAATCAGCCCCAGCATTTT
v_call: TRBV27; j_call: TRBJ1-2; clone_size: -; d_call: -; cdr3_aa: CASSSGATYGYTF; cdr3_nt: TGTGCCAGCAGCTCTGGAGCTACCTATGGCTACACCTTC
v_call: TRBV11-2; j_call: TRBJ2-1; clone_size: -; d_call: TRBD2; cdr3_aa: CASSDRTGLAGEYNEQFF; cdr3_nt: TGTGCCAGCAGCGACCGGACGGGACTAGCGGGGGAATACAATGAGCAGTTCTTC
v_call: TRBV6-5; j_call: TRBJ1-2; clone_size: -; d_call: -; cdr3_aa: CASSYKGILYGYTF; cdr3_nt: TGTGCCAGCAGTTACAAGGGCATCCTCTATGGCTACACCTTC
v_call: TRBV7-9; j_call: TRBJ1-1; clone_size: once; d_call: TRBD1; cdr3_aa: CASSPYRGRDTEAFF; cdr3_nt: TGTGCCAGCAGCCCATACAGGGGGCGGGACACTGAAGCTTTCTTT
v_call: TRBV18; j_call: TRBJ2-3; clone_size: -; d_call: -; cdr3_aa: CASSPSGDTQYF; cdr3_nt: TGTGCCAGCTCACCGAGCGGGGATACGCAGTATTTT
v_call: TRBV29-1; j_call: TRBJ1-5; clone_size: -; d_call: -; cdr3_aa: CSVSDGYSNQPQHF; cdr3_nt: TGCAGCGTTTCGGACGGGTATAGCAATCAGCCCCAGCATTTT
v_call: TRBV5-1; j_call: TRBJ1-1; clone_size: -; d_call: -; cdr3_aa: CASSDQGVNTEAFF; cdr3_nt: TGCGCCAGCAGCGATCAGGGAGTGAACACTGAAGCTTTCTTT
v_call: TRBV27; j_call: TRBJ2-2; clone_size: -; d_call: TRBD2; cdr3_aa: CASSLSSLGLAGTGELFF; cdr3_nt: TGTGCCAGCAGTTTATCCTCCCTAGGACTAGCTGGAACCGGGGAGCTGTTTTTT
v_call: TRBV27; j_call: TRBJ2-3; clone_size: -; d_call: -; cdr3_aa: CASSPGTGSTDTQYF; cdr3_nt: TGTGCCAGCAGTCCGGGGACTGGTAGCACAGATACGCAGTATTTT
v_call: TRBV9; j_call: TRBJ2-1; clone_size: -; d_call: -; cdr3_aa: CASSRYRDGGTYNEQFF; cdr3_nt: TGTGCCAGCAGCCGGTACCGGGACGGGGGAACGTACAATGAGCAGTTCTTC
v_call: TRBV19; j_call: TRBJ1-4; clone_size: once; d_call: -; cdr3_aa: CASSTLRRLTNEKLFF; cdr3_nt: TGTGCCAGTAGTACCCTACGACGGTTAACTAATGAAAAACTGTTTTTT
v_call: TRBV5-1; j_call: TRBJ1-1; clone_size: -; d_call: -; cdr3_aa: CASSLPGMNTEAFF; cdr3_nt: TGCGCCAGCAGCTTGCCCGGGATGAACACTGAAGCTTTCTTT
v_call: TRBV9; j_call: TRBJ2-7; clone_size: -; d_call: -; cdr3_aa: CASSVGLSYEQYF; cdr3_nt: TGTGCCAGCAGCGTAGGCCTCTCCTACGAGCAGTACTTC
v_call: TRBV5-1; j_call: TRBJ2-5; clone_size: -; d_call: -; cdr3_aa: CASSLSGEEAETQYF; cdr3_nt: TGCGCCAGCAGCTTGTCCGGGGAGGAGGCGGAGACCCAGTACTTC
v_call: TRBV14; j_call: TRBJ1-1; clone_size: -; d_call: -; cdr3_aa: CASSQQINTEAFF; cdr3_nt: TGTGCCAGCAGCCAGCAAATCAACACTGAAGCTTTCTTT
v_call: TRBV11-2; j_call: TRBJ2-5; clone_size: -; d_call: TRBD2; cdr3_aa: CASSPSRGGGTQYF; cdr3_nt: TGTGCCAGCAGCCCGAGTCGGGGCGGGGGGACCCAGTACTTC
v_call: TRBV9; j_call: TRBJ2-3; clone_size: -; d_call: -; cdr3_aa: CASSVASTDTQYF; cdr3_nt: TGTGCCAGCAGCGTAGCCTCCACAGATACGCAGTATTTT
v_call: TRBV30; j_call: TRBJ1-5; clone_size: once; d_call: -; cdr3_aa: CACEQGHDQPQHF; cdr3_nt: TGTGCCTGCGAACAGGGTCATGATCAGCCCCAGCATTTT
v_call: TRBV18; j_call: TRBJ2-7; clone_size: -; d_call: -; cdr3_aa: CASSPLPRGSYEQYF; cdr3_nt: TGTGCCAGCTCACCACTGCCGAGAGGTTCCTACGAGCAGTACTTC
v_call: TRBV9; j_call: TRBJ2-1; clone_size: once; d_call: -; cdr3_aa: CASSVQSSYNEQFF; cdr3_nt: TGTGCCAGCAGCGTACAGAGCTCCTACAATGAGCAGTTCTTC
v_call: TRBV5-1; j_call: TRBJ2-3; clone_size: -; d_call: -; cdr3_aa: CASSLGASTDTQYF; cdr3_nt: TGCGCCAGCAGCTTGGGGGCATCCACAGATACGCAGTATTTT
v_call: TRBV18; j_call: TRBJ2-7; clone_size: -; d_call: TRBD1; cdr3_aa: CASSPGTGAYEQYF; cdr3_nt: TGTGCCAGCTCCCCCGGGACAGGAGCCTACGAGCAGTACTTC
v_call: TRBV2; j_call: TRBJ1-1; clone_size: -; d_call: -; cdr3_aa: CASSEGYRATEAFF; cdr3_nt: TGTGCCAGCAGTGAAGGGTACAGGGCCACTGAAGCTTTCTTT
v_call: TRBV6-5; j_call: TRBJ1-2; clone_size: once; d_call: TRBD1; cdr3_aa: CASSSPGQGNYGYTF; cdr3_nt: TGTGCCAGCAGTTCCCCGGGACAGGGGAACTATGGCTACACCTTC
v_call: TRBV7-2; j_call: TRBJ1-2; clone_size: -; d_call: TRBD1; cdr3_aa: CASSPDRWPLDYGYTF; cdr3_nt: TGTGCCAGCAGCCCGGACAGGTGGCCCTTGGACTATGGCTACACCTTC
v_call: TRBV7-9; j_call: TRBJ2-7; clone_size: -; d_call: TRBD1; cdr3_aa: CASSLRRTGAVSYEQYF; cdr3_nt: TGTGCCAGCAGCTTACGCCGGACAGGGGCCGTCTCCTACGAGCAGTACTTC
v_call: TRBV4-1; j_call: TRBJ1-2; clone_size: -; d_call: -; cdr3_aa: CASSLSQVTVQSGYTF; cdr3_nt: TGCGCCAGCAGCCTATCCCAGGTGACAGTTCAGAGTGGCTACACCTTC
v_call: TRBV7-9; j_call: TRBJ1-4; clone_size: -; d_call: -; cdr3_aa: CASTPGIEKLFF; cdr3_nt: TGTGCCAGCACCCCTGGTATTGAAAAACTGTTTTTT
v_call: TRBV15; j_call: TRBJ2-7; clone_size: -; d_call: TRBD1; cdr3_aa: CATSSPDRAYEQYF; cdr3_nt: TGTGCCACCAGCAGCCCGGACAGGGCCTACGAGCAGTACTTC
v_call: TRBV5-1; j_call: TRBJ2-7; clone_size: -; d_call: -; cdr3_aa: CASSLGTAGEQYF; cdr3_nt: TGCGCCAGCAGCTTGGGGACTGCTGGGGAGCAGTACTTC
v_call: TRBV5-1; j_call: TRBJ1-1; clone_size: -; d_call: -; cdr3_aa: CASSLLQMNTEAFF; cdr3_nt: TGCGCCAGCAGCTTGCTACAGATGAACACTGAAGCTTTCTTT